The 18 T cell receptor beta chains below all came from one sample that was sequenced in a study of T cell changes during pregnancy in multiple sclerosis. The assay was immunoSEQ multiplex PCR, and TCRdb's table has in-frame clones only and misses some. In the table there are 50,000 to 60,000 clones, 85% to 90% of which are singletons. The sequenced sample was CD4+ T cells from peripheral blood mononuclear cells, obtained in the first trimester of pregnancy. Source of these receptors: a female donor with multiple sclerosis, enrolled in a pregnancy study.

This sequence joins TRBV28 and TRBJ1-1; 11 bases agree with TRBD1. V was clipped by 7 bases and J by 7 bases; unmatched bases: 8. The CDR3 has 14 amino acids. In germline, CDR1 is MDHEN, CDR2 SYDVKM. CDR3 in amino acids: CASTTGQGDIEAFF. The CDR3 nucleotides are TGTGCCAGCACCACGGGACAGGGGGATATTGAAGCTTTCTTT.

CDR3 bases: TGCGCCAGCAGCTTGGAGGGCCGGGGGGGGGATACGCAGTATTTT. As protein: CASSLEGRGGDTQYF. The V and J genes are TRBV5-1 and TRBJ2-3; 8 nucleotides match TRBD2. J lost 6 bases, V lost 0 bases, and 6 bases had no gene match. The germline V gene encodes CDR1 SGHRS and CDR2 YFSETQ. This CDR3 is 15 amino acids long.

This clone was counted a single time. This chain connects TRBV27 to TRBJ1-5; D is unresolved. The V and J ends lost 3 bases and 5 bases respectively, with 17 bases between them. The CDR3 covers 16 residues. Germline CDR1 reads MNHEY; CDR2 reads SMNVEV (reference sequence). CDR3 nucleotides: TGTGCCAGCAGTTTCTATCGCCCGGGCGGGGATCAGCCCCAGCATTTT. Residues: CASSFYRPGGDQPQHF.

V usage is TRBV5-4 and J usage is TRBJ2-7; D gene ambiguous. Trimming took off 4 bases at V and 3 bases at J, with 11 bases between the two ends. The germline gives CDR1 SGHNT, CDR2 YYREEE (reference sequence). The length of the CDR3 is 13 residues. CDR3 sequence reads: CASSVDGYYEQYF. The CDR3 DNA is TGTGCCAGCAGCGTCGACGGGTACTACGAGCAGTACTTC. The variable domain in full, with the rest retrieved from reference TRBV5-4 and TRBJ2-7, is ETGVTQSPTHLIKTRGQQVTLRCSSQSGHNTVSWYQQALGQGPQFIFQYYREEENGRGNFPPRFSGLQFPNYSSELNVNALELDDSALYLCASSVDGYYEQYFGPGTRLTVT.

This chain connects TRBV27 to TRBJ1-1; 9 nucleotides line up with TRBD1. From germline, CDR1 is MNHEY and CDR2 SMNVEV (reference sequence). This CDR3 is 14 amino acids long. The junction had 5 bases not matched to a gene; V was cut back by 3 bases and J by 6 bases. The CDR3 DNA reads TGTGCCAGCAGTTTCCGGGACAGGGTTTCTGAAGCTTTCTTT. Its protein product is CASSFRDRVSEAFF.

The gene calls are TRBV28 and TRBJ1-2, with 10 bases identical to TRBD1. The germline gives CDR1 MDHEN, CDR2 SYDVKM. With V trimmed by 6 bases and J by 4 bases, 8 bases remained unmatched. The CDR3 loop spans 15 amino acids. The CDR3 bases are TGTGCCAGCAGCCCGACAGGGGGCATCCCCTATGGCTACACCTTC. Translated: CASSPTGGIPYGYTF.

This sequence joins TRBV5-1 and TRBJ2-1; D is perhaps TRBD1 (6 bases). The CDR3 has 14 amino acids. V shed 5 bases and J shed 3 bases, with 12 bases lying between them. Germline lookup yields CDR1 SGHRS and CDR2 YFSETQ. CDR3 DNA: TGCGCCAGCAGTGCAGGGGACAACTACAATGAGCAGTTCTTC. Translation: CASSAGDNYNEQFF. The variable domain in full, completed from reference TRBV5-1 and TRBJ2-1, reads KAGVTQTPRYLIKTRGQQVTLSCSPISGHRSVSWYQQTPGQGLQFLFEYFSETQRNKGNFPGRFSGRQFSNSRSEMNVSTLELGDSALYLCASSAGDNYNEQFFGPGTRLTVL.

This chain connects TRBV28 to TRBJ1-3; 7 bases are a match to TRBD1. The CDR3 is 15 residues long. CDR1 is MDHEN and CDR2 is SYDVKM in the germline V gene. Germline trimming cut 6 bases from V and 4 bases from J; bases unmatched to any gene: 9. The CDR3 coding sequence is TGTGCCAGCAGGCACGACAGGGCGGGGGGAAACACCATATATTTT. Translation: CASRHDRAGGNTIYF.

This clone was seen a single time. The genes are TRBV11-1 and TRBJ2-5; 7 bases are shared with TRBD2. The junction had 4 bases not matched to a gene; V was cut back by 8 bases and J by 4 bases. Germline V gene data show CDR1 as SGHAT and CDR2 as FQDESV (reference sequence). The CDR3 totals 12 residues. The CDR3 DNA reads TGTGCCAGCTCCCAGCGGGGAGAGACCCAGTACTTC. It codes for CASSQRGETQYF.

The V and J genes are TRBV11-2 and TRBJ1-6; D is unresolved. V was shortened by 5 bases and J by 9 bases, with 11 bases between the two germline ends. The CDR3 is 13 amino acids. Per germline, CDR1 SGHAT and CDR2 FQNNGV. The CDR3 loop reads CASSLLSISPLHF. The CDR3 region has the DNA TGTGCCAGCAGCCTCCTTTCTATTTCACCCCTCCACTTT.

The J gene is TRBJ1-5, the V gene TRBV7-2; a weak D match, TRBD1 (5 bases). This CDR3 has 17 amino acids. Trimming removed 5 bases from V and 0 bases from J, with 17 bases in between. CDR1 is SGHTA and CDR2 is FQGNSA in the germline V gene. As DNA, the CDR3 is TGTGCCAGCAGCCCCGGAGGCGGGGGGTATAGCAATCAGCCCCAGCATTTT. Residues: CASSPGGGGYSNQPQHF.

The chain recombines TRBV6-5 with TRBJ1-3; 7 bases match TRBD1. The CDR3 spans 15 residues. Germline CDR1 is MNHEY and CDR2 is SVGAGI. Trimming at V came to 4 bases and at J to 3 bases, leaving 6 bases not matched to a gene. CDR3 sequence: CASSWGQTNGNTIYF. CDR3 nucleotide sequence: TGTGCCAGCAGTTGGGGACAGACTAATGGAAACACCATATATTTT.

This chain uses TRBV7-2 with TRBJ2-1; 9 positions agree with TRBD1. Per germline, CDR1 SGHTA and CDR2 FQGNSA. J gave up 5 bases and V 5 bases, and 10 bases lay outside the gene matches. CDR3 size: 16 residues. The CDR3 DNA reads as TGTGCCAGCAGCACTACTACGGGACAGGGCAACAATGAGCAGTTCTTC. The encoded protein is CASSTTTGQGNNEQFF. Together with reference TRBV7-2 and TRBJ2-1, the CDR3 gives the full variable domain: GAGVSQSPSNKVTEKGKDVELRCDPISGHTALYWYRQSLGQGLEFLIYFQGNSAPDKSGLPSDRFSAERTGGSVSTLTIQRTQQEDSAVYLCASSTTTGQGNNEQFFGPGTRLTVL.

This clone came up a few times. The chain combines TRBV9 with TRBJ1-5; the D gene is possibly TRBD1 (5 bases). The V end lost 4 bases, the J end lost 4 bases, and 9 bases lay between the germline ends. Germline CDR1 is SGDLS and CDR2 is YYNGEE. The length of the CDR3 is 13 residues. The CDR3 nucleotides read TGTGCCAGCAGCTCCGCAGGGAATCAGCCCCAGCATTTT. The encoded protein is CASSSAGNQPQHF.

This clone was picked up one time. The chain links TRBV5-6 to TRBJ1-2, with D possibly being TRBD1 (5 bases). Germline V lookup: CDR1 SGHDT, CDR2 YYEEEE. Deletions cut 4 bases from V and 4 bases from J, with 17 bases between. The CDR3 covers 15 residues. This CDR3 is CASSPWGGVGYGYTF. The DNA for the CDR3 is TGTGCCAGCAGCCCCTGGGGAGGGGTTGGCTATGGCTACACCTTC.

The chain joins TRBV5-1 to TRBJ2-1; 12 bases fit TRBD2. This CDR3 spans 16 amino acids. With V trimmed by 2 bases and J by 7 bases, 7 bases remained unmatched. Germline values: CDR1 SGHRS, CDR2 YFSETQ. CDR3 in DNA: TGCGCCAGCAGCTTCGGACTAGCGGGGCCTTGGAATGAGCAGTTCTTC. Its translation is CASSFGLAGPWNEQFF. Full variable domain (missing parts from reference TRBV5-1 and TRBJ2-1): KAGVTQTPRYLIKTRGQQVTLSCSPISGHRSVSWYQQTPGQGLQFLFEYFSETQRNKGNFPGRFSGRQFSNSRSEMNVSTLELGDSALYLCASSFGLAGPWNEQFFGPGTRLTVL.

The DNA for the CDR3 is TGTGCCAGCAGTCGACAGGGGAATAGCAATCAGCCCCAGCATTTT. Protein: CASSRQGNSNQPQHF. The V and J genes are TRBV28 and TRBJ1-5; 8 positions agree with TRBD1. The J segment lost 0 bases and the V segment lost 5 bases, leaving 3 bases of the junction unmatched. Germline V gives CDR1 MDHEN, CDR2 SYDVKM. The CDR3 extends over 15 amino acids.

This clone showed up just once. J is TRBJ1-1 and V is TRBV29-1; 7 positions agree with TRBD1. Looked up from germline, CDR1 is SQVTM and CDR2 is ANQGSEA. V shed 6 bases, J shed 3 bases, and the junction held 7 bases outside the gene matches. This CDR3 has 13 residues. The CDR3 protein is CSVRDSLYTEAFF. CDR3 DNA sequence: TGCAGCGTGCGGGACAGCCTATACACTGAAGCTTTCTTT.